The clone carrying this TCR beta chain showed up just a few times. The data were taken from a study of read filtering for tumor transcriptome and immune sequencing. Molecular barcoded adaptors covering alpha/delta and beta/gamma chains were used on roughly 400 ng RNA. TCRdb re-called the reads with MiXCR, one entry per CDR3 protein. The repertoire holds about 57,000 distinct CDR3 sequences, with 20% to 25% as singletons. The CDR3 contains 14 residues. V lost 8 bases to trimming and J lost 2 bases; unmatched junction nucleotides: 8. Germline CDR1 SGHTA, CDR2 FQGTGA. The source is a donor aged 40 or older with multiple myeloma. The sample was a population of CD138-negative cells sorted from bone marrow. The V and J genes are TRBV7-3 and TRBJ1-1, with TRBD1 identical over 7 bases. The CDR3 sequence: CASGRGMGNTEAFF. For the CDR3, the DNA is TGTGCCAGCGGCAGGGGGATGGGAAACACTGAAGCTTTCTTT.